This TCR beta chain was documented in a study of control samples from healthy donors and cancer patients. CDR3 size: 13 residues. The V gene's germline CDR1 is MDHEN and CDR2 SYDVKM. V lost 2 bases and J lost 4, with 6 bases in between. Here immunoSEQ multiplex PCR was the method, and the copy in TCRdb shows in-frame clones only, minus some. The sample lists about 140,000 clones, roughly 92% occurring once. The chain employs TRBV28 and TRBJ2-1; D is uncertain. The sequenced material came from blood. This TCR derives from a man aged 25-45 years in good health. CDR3 region: CASSLETYNEQFF. CDR3 DNA sequence: TGTGCCAGCAGTTTAGAGACTTACAATGAGCAGTTCTTC.